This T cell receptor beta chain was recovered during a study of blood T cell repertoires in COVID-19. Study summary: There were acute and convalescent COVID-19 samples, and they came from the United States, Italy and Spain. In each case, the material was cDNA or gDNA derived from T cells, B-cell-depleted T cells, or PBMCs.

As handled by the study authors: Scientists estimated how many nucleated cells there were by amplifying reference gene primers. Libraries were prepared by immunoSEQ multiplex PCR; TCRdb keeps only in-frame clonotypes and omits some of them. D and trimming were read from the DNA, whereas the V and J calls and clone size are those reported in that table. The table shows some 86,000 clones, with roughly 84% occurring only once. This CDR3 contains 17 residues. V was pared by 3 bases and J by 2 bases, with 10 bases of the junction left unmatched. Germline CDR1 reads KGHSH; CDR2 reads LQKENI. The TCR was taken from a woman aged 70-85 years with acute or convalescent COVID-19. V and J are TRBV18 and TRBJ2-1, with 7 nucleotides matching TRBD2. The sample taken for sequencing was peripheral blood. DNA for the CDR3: TGTGCCAGCTCACCCCTCAGATCAGGACTAGCCTACAATGAGCAGTTCTTC. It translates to CASSPLRSGLAYNEQFF.